Shown below are 20 T cell receptor beta chains from a single sample sequenced in a study of technical replicates of blood from a handful of donors. Profiled with immunoSEQ multiplex PCR; TCRdb holds only in-frame clones, not every one. Among tens of thousands of clones listed, 95% to 96% were seen once. Sequences were obtained from T cells isolated from PBMCs. These receptors all come from a human donor in good health.

The V call is TRBV5-4, the J call TRBJ2-3; a weak D match, TRBD1 (6 bases). Germline V gene data show CDR1 as SGHNT and CDR2 as YYREEE (reference sequence). The germline V and J ends were trimmed by 2 bases and 2 bases, with 12 bases remaining between them. The length of the CDR3 is 15 residues. The CDR3 is CASSLEDSSTDTQYF. CDR3 nucleotide sequence: TGTGCCAGCAGCTTAGAGGACAGCTCCACAGATACGCAGTATTTT.

The V call is TRBV6-1, the J call TRBJ2-7, with D unresolved. Germline lookup yields CDR1 MNHNS and CDR2 SASEGT. CDR3 length equals 12 residues. V lost 7 bases, J lost 2 bases, and 9 bases lay in between. The CDR3 protein is CASTISTYEQYF. In DNA, the CDR3 is TGTGCCAGCACCATTTCTACCTACGAGCAGTACTTC.

This chain joins TRBV5-6 and TRBJ2-7; 9 bases fit TRBD2. The J segment lost 1 base and the V segment lost 2 bases, leaving 4 bases of the junction unmatched. The CDR3 is 15 residues long. Germline V CDR1 and CDR2: SGHDT, YYEEEE. The CDR3 here is CASSLGLASSYEQYF. In DNA form, the CDR3 reads TGTGCCAGCAGCTTAGGACTAGCGTCTTCCTACGAGCAGTACTTC.

Only one count was recorded for this clone. This chain links TRBV7-2 with TRBJ2-2, with a possible D match to TRBD1 (6 bases). Germline CDR1 and CDR2: SGHTA and FQGNSA. The CDR3 has 16 amino acids. V lost 9 bases to trimming and J lost 6 bases, with 23 bases between them. CDR3 nucleotide sequence: TGTGCCAGTTCTCTACAGGGAAGGGTATTGGCCGGGGAGCTGTTTTTT. Protein product: CASSLQGRVLAGELFF.

The chain joins TRBV6-1 to TRBJ1-1, with 7 bases identical to TRBD1. V trimming: 3 bases; J trimming: 1 base; junction bases outside the gene matches: 2. Germline-derived CDR1 and CDR2 are MNHNS and SASEGT. The CDR3 has 14 amino acids. This CDR3 is CASSETGRNTEAFF. CDR3 DNA: TGTGCCAGCAGTGAGACAGGGAGGAACACTGAAGCTTTCTTT.

CDR3: CASSLTDSGNGYTF. DNA for the CDR3: TGTGCCAGCAGTTTAACGGACAGCGGGAATGGCTACACCTTC. The genes are TRBV28 and TRBJ1-2; D is perhaps TRBD1 (6 bases). The CDR3 consists of 14 residues. Looked up from germline, CDR1 is MDHEN and CDR2 is SYDVKM. Trimming left V 2 bases short and J 6 bases short, with 13 bases between.

The chain uses TRBV19 and TRBJ2-1, with 9 bases identical to TRBD1. The J segment lost 6 bases and the V segment lost 6 bases, leaving 9 bases of the junction unmatched. The CDR3 spans 15 residues. Germline V gene data show CDR1 as LNHDA and CDR2 as SQIVND (reference sequence). The CDR3 DNA sequence: TGTGCCAGTAGCTACCGGGACAGGGTCTTCAATGAGCAGTTCTTC. Translation gives CASSYRDRVFNEQFF. Using reference TRBV19 and TRBJ2-1 for the parts outside the CDR3, the full variable domain is DGGITQSPKYLFRKEGQNVTLSCEQNLNHDAMYWYRQDPGQGLRLIYYSQIVNDFQKGDIAEGYSVSREKKESFPLTVTSAQKNPTAFYLCASSYRDRVFNEQFFGPGTRLTVL.

This chain uses TRBV5-1 with TRBJ1-2; D uncertain. Between the trimmed V and J ends, which lost 0 bases and 0 bases, there was a span of 6 bases. The CDR3 extends over 14 amino acids. CDR1 is SGHRS and CDR2 is YFSETQ in the germline V gene. CDR3 protein: CASSLATANYGYTF. The CDR3 DNA reads TGCGCCAGCAGCTTGGCCACTGCTAACTATGGCTACACCTTC.

This chain joins TRBV7-7 and TRBJ2-1; TRBD2 matches 13 bases. The CDR3 is 15 residues long. CDR1 is SSHAT and CDR2 is FNYEAQ in the germline V gene (reference sequence). V lost 4 bases to trimming and J lost 9 bases; unmatched junction nucleotides: 6. The CDR3 nucleotides read TGTGCCAGCAGCTCCGGGACTAGCGGGACCGGTGAGCAGTTCTTC. Its protein product is CASSSGTSGTGEQFF.

This chain joins TRBV5-1 and TRBJ1-2; D uncertain. Germline V CDR1 and CDR2: SGHRS, YFSETQ. Trimming shortened V by 3 bases and J by 5 bases, and 23 bases separated the two germline ends. The CDR3 is 17 amino acids. The CDR3 region has the DNA TGCGCCAGCAGCTCCCTTACGGATCCGGGGAGGGTATATGGCTACACCTTC. It translates to CASSSLTDPGRVYGYTF.

The J gene is TRBJ2-1, the V gene TRBV5-1; 9 bases line up with TRBD2. Unmatched junction bases numbered 3, after V lost 0 bases and J lost 5 bases. The CDR3 loop spans 15 amino acids. The germline gives CDR1 SGHRS, CDR2 YFSETQ. The CDR3 region has the DNA TGCGCCAGCAGCTTGGGACTAGCGGACCACAATGAGCAGTTCTTC. Translating it yields CASSLGLADHNEQFF.

V usage is TRBV15 and J usage is TRBJ2-1, with D maybe TRBD2 (6 bases). The V gene's germline CDR1 is LNHNV and CDR2 YYDKDF (reference sequence). V lost 2 bases, J lost 4 bases, and 18 bases lay in between. This CDR3 region has 17 residues. The CDR3 DNA reads as TGTGCCACCAGCAGATCTACTGGGACTTGGGAGTACAATGAGCAGTTCTTC. Translated: CATSRSTGTWEYNEQFF.

In DNA, the CDR3 is TGTGCCAGCAGTTACTTCGACAACTCCTACAATGAGCAGTTCTTC. Amino acid sequence: CASSYFDNSYNEQFF. This sequence joins TRBV6-5 and TRBJ2-1; D gene uncertain. V was cut by 1 base and J by 0 bases, with 7 bases left in between. Germline lookup yields CDR1 MNHEY and CDR2 SVGAGI. The CDR3 contains 15 residues.

The chain combines TRBV29-1 with TRBJ1-4; possible D gene TRBD1, 6 bases. CDR3 size: 13 residues. Germline CDR1 reads SQVTM; CDR2 reads ANQGSEA. Trimming took 4 bases from V and 8 from J, leaving 14 bases between them. The CDR3 loop reads CSVGRGGGEKLFF. The DNA for the CDR3 is TGCAGCGTTGGGAGAGGGGGAGGGGAAAAACTGTTTTTT.

V and J are TRBV4-1 and TRBJ2-7; D ambiguous. Germline CDR1 is MGHRA and CDR2 is YSYEKL. Trimming left V 0 bases short and J 3 bases short, with 6 bases between. The length of the CDR3 is 13 residues. CDR3 region: CASSQEYSYEQYF. The CDR3 DNA sequence: TGCGCCAGCAGCCAAGAGTACAGCTACGAGCAGTACTTC.

The V gene is TRBV10-3, the J gene TRBJ1-4, with a possible D match to TRBD1 (5 bases). V lost 5 bases to trimming and J lost 0 bases, with 10 bases between them. Germline values: CDR1 ENHRY, CDR2 SYGVKD. This CDR3 spans 15 amino acids. This CDR3 is CAISRTPATNEKLFF. The DNA for the CDR3 is TGTGCCATCAGTCGGACACCCGCAACTAATGAAAAACTGTTTTTT.

This clone was seen once. The V call is TRBV7-6, the J call TRBJ2-7, with 9 positions matching TRBD1. Per germline, CDR1 SGHVS and CDR2 FNYEAQ. The ends lost 3 bases at V and 5 bases at J; junction bases unmatched: 11. This CDR3 contains 16 residues. CDR3 region: CASSFDTGGSSNEQYF. DNA of the CDR3: TGTGCCAGCAGCTTCGACACAGGGGGCAGTAGTAACGAGCAGTACTTC.

The V and J genes are TRBV7-9 and TRBJ1-5, with 8 bases that match TRBD1. Per the germline V gene, CDR1 is SEHNR and CDR2 is FQNEAQ (reference sequence). With V trimmed by 4 bases and J by 6 bases, 5 bases remained unmatched. The CDR3 is made up of 14 amino acids. CDR3 in amino acids: CASSSGGAFQPQHF. The CDR3 nucleotides are TGTGCCAGCAGCTCAGGGGGCGCGTTTCAGCCCCAGCATTTT.

The chain uses TRBV6-6 and TRBJ2-3, with TRBD2 identical over 11 bases. The CDR3 contains 15 residues. Looked up from germline, CDR1 is MNHNY and CDR2 is SVGAGI (reference sequence). Germline trimming cut 6 bases from V and 2 bases from J; bases unmatched to any gene: 4. The DNA of the CDR3 is TGTGCCAGCAGGGAGACTAGCGGGGTCACAGATACGCAGTATTTT. As protein: CASRETSGVTDTQYF.

The chain couples TRBV6-5 to TRBJ2-3; the D is unclear. The V gene's germline CDR1 is MNHEY and CDR2 SVGAGI. This CDR3 is 13 amino acids long. V lost 4 bases and J lost 3, with 8 bases in between. The CDR3 DNA reads TGTGCCAGCAGTTTCCCAGAAACAGATACGCAGTATTTT. It encodes CASSFPETDTQYF.